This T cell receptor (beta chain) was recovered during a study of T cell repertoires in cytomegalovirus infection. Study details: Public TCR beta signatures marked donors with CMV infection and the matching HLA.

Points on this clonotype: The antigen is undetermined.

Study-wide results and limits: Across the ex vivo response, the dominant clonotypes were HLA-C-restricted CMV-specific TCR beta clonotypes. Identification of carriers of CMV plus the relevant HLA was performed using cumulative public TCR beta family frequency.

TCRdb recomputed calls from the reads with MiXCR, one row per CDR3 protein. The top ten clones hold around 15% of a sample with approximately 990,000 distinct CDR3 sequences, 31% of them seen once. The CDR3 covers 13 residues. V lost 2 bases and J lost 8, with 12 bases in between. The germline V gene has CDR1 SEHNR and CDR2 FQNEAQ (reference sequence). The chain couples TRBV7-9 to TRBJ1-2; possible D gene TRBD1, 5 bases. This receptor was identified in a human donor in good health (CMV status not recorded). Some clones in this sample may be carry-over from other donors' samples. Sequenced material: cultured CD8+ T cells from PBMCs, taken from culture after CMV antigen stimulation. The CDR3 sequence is CASSLPLGGGYTF. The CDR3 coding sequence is TGTGCCAGCAGCTTACCCCTCGGGGGAGGCTACACCTTC.